This TCR beta chain was sequenced for a study of T cells in Graves' hyperthyroidism and ophthalmopathy (dated by TCRdb to 2018 to 2020). Looking at the study overall: Peripheral blood was sampled at the time of initial diagnosis, prior to any treatment. After blood sampling, hyperthyroidism patients were treated with methimazole at a starting dose of 30 mg daily, and ophthalmopathy patients were treated with high-dose intravenous methylprednisolone. To identify TCR V-J signatures that set the groups apart, the researchers used a discovery cohort of more than 95 patients, made up of 43 with Graves' ophthalmopathy and 55 to 65 with stable Graves' hyperthyroidism. The 100 or so discovery patients were divided at random into training and test sets in a 7:3 ratio. In over five Graves' hyperthyroidism patients, the study also compared T-cell repertoires from thyroid tissue with T-cell repertoires from blood. The paper reports TCR Vbeta CDR3 sequencing of roughly 140 peripheral blood samples: 40 to 45 ophthalmopathy, fewer than 85 hyperthyroidism and around 17 progressor patients. Prospective prediction of ophthalmopathy was tested in an independent validation cohort consisting of about 19 hyperthyroidism patients and approximately 16 patients who later progressed to ophthalmopathy.

What the authors observed across the whole study: Sample size was not statistically predetermined, and investigators were not blinded to group allocation. Ophthalmopathy was separated from stable hyperthyroidism by a 13 V-J signature model, with around 90% sensitivity and about 84% specificity obtained in cross-validation and 80%/75% obtained in testing. Most expanded thyroid clonotypes (frequency above 0.001) were also found in blood, which suggests that blood repertoires may mirror thyroid immune responses. In validation, progression to ophthalmopathy was predicted by the model with around 70% sensitivity and roughly 76% specificity, a median of roughly 6 months before onset.

For this chain, trimming is 0 bases at the V end and 4 bases at the J end, and the number of junction bases without a gene match is 4. The CDR3, cysteine through phenylalanine, is 15 amino acids long. The DNA shown is the 45-base CDR3, in frame from base 1. The germline V gene (reference sequence) provides CDR1 WNHNN and CDR2 SYGVQD. This clonotype was seen a handful of times. Its binding antigen is unknown. Base qualities are not provided; no much larger clone lies one nucleotide away. Moderately to severely active disease, a Clinical Activity Score of at least 3, a NOSPECS grade of at least 4, and a duration under 3 months were present in ophthalmopathy patients. The study excluded patients with uncontrolled infections, other autoimmune diseases, pregnancy or lactation. Diagnoses were based on clinical symptoms, serum thyroxine and TRAb, thyroid ultrasound and orbital computed tomography. Ficoll-Paque density gradient centrifugation was used to isolate PBMCs from about 10 ml of fresh peripheral blood. Trizol reagent was used to extract total RNA, and RNA quality was then checked on an Agilent 2100 Bioanalyzer.

The TCR beta CDR3 regions were amplified from RNA transcripts. The TCR CDR3 was subjected to a first round of RT-PCR using the HTBI primer set and the Qiagen OneStep RT-PCR kit. Libraries were constructed in a second round of multiplex PCR, after which size selection and purification were carried out. Libraries were sequenced paired-end with 100 bp reads on an Illumina HiSeq2000. The source study handled its data this way. Raw data were processed with SOAPnuke, discarding reads with adapters, uncalled bases, mean Phred below 15, or no exact constant-primer or identifier match. COPE v1.2.5 was used to merge high-quality paired reads, and clonotypes were defined as unique nucleotide sequences. MiTCR v1.1 was used to align the clonotypes against IMGT TRBV, TRBD and TRBJ reference segments. Only V-J combinations with frequency above 0.0001, covering roughly 99% of repertoires, were analysed. A TCS score was defined as the ratio between F50 (clonal expansion) and ExV (chaos), using BLOSUM62-based TCRdist between CDR3 peptides within each V-J. Welch's t-statistics and random forest reduced 500 to 650 V-J features to roughly 13, which were used in a naive Bayes classifier (R e1071). The raw public data were reprocessed by TCRdb itself: fastp quality trimming at Q25, MiXCR clonotype calling, in-frame beta chains only. Rows matching on CDR3 protein sequence are summarized as one entry with the most common DNA and genes. The V and J calls were not made by the authors but by TCRdb's processing. This sample comprises hundreds of thousands of distinct CDR3 sequences, around 22% of them detected only once. The biggest ten clones account for around 60% of the sample.

The chain employs TRBV10-1 and TRBJ2-7; TRBD1 agrees with 9 junctional bases. Sequenced material: blood. The sequence was obtained from a man aged 25 to 40 with Graves' ophthalmopathy. This receptor has the CDR3 CASSESRTGVYEQYF. The bases read TGCGCCAGCAGTGAGTCAAGGACAGGGGTGTACGAGCAGTACTTC.